This is a list of T cell receptor beta chains from one sample in a study of T cells after yellow fever vaccination. TCRdb fed the 5' RACE reads into MiXCR, producing one record per CDR3 protein. Of around 320,000 distinct CDR3 sequences listed, over 8.5% were seen once; the top ten hold over 3%. The material was CD4+ T cells sorted from PBMCs, obtained 45 days after the yellow fever booster vaccination. The source is a man between 18 and 35 years old who received the YFV17D yellow fever vaccine. The CDR3 runs from the conserved cysteine through the conserved F or W. D genes are given only for firm matches. Only part of the rows carry a size: once, few, many, or a class if the clone is expanded.

v_gene	d_gene	abundance	j_gene	CDR3aa	CDR3nt
TRBV6-6	TRBD1	many	TRBJ1-5	CASSGQGSNQPQHF	TGTGCCAGCAGTGGACAGGGTAGCAATCAGCCCCAGCATTTT
TRBV11-2	NA	few	TRBJ2-7	CASSSSRGSYEQYF	TGTGCCAGCAGCTCCTCCCGGGGCTCCTACGAGCAGTACTTC
TRBV29-1	NA	NA	TRBJ2-5	CSVETDKETQYF	TGCAGCGTTGAGACCGATAAAGAGACCCAGTACTTC
TRBV5-4	NA	NA	TRBJ2-3	CASSRNRGGQGDTQYF	TGTGCCAGCAGCCGGAATAGGGGGGGCCAGGGAGATACGCAGTATTTT
TRBV7-2	TRBD1	NA	TRBJ1-1	CASSPQDRANTEAFF	TGTGCCAGCAGCCCCCAAGACAGGGCGAACACTGAAGCTTTCTTT
TRBV5-6	TRBD1	NA	TRBJ2-6	CASSWGTASGANVLTF	TGTGCCAGCAGCTGGGGGACAGCCTCTGGGGCCAACGTCCTGACTTTC
TRBV4-3	NA	NA	TRBJ1-4	CASSQDSGTEPKKLFF	TGCGCCAGCAGCCAAGACTCCGGGACCGAACCGAAAAAACTGTTTTTT
TRBV4-3	NA	NA	TRBJ2-7	CASSQEGQGGYEQYF	TGCGCCAGCAGCCAAGAAGGGCAGGGTGGCTACGAGCAGTACTTC
TRBV6-5	NA	few	TRBJ2-1	CASSYSRFGRGWNEQFF	TGTGCCAGCAGTTACTCGAGATTCGGCAGGGGTTGGAATGAGCAGTTCTTC
TRBV2	NA	NA	TRBJ1-4	CAGNRDPAEKLFF	TGTGCCGGAAACCGGGACCCAGCTGAAAAACTGTTTTTT
TRBV24-1	NA	many	TRBJ2-3	CATSEGAGRFTDTQYF	TGTGCCACCAGTGAGGGAGCAGGGAGGTTCACAGATACGCAGTATTTT
TRBV5-1	NA	few	TRBJ2-1	CASSLTEKGYNEQFF	TGCGCCAGCAGCCTGACAGAGAAGGGCTACAATGAGCAGTTCTTC
TRBV18	NA	NA	TRBJ2-5	CASSPWVRATQYF	TGTGCCAGCTCACCATGGGTCAGGGCGACCCAGTACTTC
TRBV6-2/TRBV6-3	NA	few	TRBJ2-3	CASSGWGITDTQYF	TGTGCCAGCAGTGGCTGGGGAATCACAGATACGCAGTATTTT
TRBV4-3	NA	few	TRBJ2-4	CASSQDWASSGIAKNIQYF	TGCGCCAGCAGCCAAGACTGGGCTTCGAGTGGGATCGCCAAAAACATTCAGTACTTC
TRBV2	NA	few	TRBJ2-2	CASSDSGLSGELFF	TGTGCCAGCAGTGATTCAGGGTTGTCCGGGGAGCTGTTTTTT
TRBV10-3	NA	many	TRBJ1-1	CAMSPGSNTEAFF	TGTGCCATGAGCCCGGGTAGTAACACTGAAGCTTTCTTT
TRBV19	NA	few	TRBJ2-6	CASSTGRHSGANVLTF	TGTGCCAGTAGCACGGGACGGCACTCTGGGGCCAACGTCCTGACTTTC
TRBV27	NA	few	TRBJ1-1	CASSLSTRGSTEAFF	TGTGCCAGCAGTTTATCGACCCGGGGATCCACTGAAGCTTTCTTT
TRBV6-1	NA	few	TRBJ2-2	CASIQWGEGGELFF	TGTGCCAGCATCCAGTGGGGGGAAGGCGGGGAGCTGTTTTTT
TRBV12-3/TRBV12-4	NA	few	TRBJ1-1	CASNFRPYSEAFF	TGTGCCAGCAACTTTAGACCGTATAGCGAAGCTTTCTTT
TRBV7-3	TRBD1	NA	TRBJ1-6	CASSGQGDSPLHF	TGTGCCAGCAGCGGACAGGGGGACTCACCCCTCCACTTT
TRBV18	NA	few	TRBJ2-3	CASSPPSRTFTDTQYF	TGTGCCAGCTCACCACCGTCGCGGACCTTTACAGATACGCAGTATTTT
TRBV20-1	TRBD1	few	TRBJ2-7	CSAPRQGNPYEQYF	TGCAGTGCGCCTCGACAGGGGAATCCCTACGAGCAGTACTTC
TRBV5-1	TRBD2	NA	TRBJ2-7	CASSLVAGEAYEQYF	TGCGCCAGCAGCTTGGTAGCGGGGGAAGCCTACGAGCAGTACTTC
TRBV7-3	NA	NA	TRBJ2-1	CASSLLSGYNEQLF	TGTGCCAGCAGCTTACTCTCCGGGTACAATGAGCAGTTATTC
TRBV6-6	TRBD2	NA	TRBJ2-1	CASTLAGGNEQFF	TGTGCCAGCACCCTAGCGGGGGGTAATGAGCAGTTCTTC